This T cell receptor beta chain originates from a study of blood T cell repertoires in COVID-19. Across the whole study: The United States, Italy and Spain provided the acute and convalescent COVID-19 samples. Nucleic acid was either cDNA or gDNA, and it came from T cells, B-cell-depleted T cells, or PBMCs.

Recruitment covered over 20 US areas and drew participants whose ages spanned about 18 to 90 years. Cohorts were based on clinical histories the participants reported. From germline, CDR1 is SGHTA and CDR2 FQGNSA. With V trimmed by 5 bases and J by 4 bases, 12 bases remained unmatched. CDR3 length: 17 amino acids. Assay: immunoSEQ multiplex PCR; the TCRdb copy retains only in-frame clones and omits some. This repertoire shows hundreds of thousands of clones, roughly 85% found once; its top ten account for about 3.8%. The V and J genes are TRBV7-2 and TRBJ2-5, with 11 bases that match TRBD1. The sequenced sample was PBMCs or T cells enriched from blood (not recorded which). The TCR was taken from a woman in her thirties or forties with acute COVID-19. CDR3 in amino acids: CASSLLGQGEEIETQYF. CDR3 nucleotide sequence: TGTGCCAGCAGCCTCCTGGGACAGGGGGAGGAGATAGAGACCCAGTACTTC.